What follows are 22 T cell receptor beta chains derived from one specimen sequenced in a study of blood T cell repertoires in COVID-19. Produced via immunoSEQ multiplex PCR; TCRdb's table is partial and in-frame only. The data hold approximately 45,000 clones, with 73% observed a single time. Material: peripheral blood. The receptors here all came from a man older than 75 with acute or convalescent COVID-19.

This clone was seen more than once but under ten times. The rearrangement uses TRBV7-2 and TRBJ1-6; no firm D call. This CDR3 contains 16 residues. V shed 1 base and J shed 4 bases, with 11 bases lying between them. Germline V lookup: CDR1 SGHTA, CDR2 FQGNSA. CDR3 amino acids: CASSLVGSGYNSPLHF. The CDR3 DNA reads TGTGCCAGCAGCTTAGTTGGCAGCGGTTATAATTCACCCCTCCACTTT.

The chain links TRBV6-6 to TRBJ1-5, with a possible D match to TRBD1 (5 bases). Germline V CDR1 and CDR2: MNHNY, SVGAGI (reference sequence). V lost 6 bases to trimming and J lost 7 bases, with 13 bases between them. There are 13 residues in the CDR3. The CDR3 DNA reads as TGTGCCAGCAGCGTAACAGGAGACCAGCCCCAGCATTTT. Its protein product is CASSVTGDQPQHF.

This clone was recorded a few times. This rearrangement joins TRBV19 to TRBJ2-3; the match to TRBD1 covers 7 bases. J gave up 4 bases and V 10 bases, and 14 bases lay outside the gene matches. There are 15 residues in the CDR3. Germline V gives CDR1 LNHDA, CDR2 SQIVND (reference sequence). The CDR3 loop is CATRKIQGRSDTQYF. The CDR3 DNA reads TGTGCCACCCGAAAGATACAGGGGCGGTCAGATACGCAGTATTTT.

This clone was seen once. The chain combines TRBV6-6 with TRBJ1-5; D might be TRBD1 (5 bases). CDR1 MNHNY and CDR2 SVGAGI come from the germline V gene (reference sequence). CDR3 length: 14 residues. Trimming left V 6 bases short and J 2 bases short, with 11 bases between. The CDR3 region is CASRQDNGNQPQHF. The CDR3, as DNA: TGTGCCAGCAGGCAGGACAATGGCAATCAGCCCCAGCATTTT.

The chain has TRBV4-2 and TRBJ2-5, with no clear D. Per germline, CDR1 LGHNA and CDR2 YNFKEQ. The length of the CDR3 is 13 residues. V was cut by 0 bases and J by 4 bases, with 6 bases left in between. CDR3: CASSQESGETQYF. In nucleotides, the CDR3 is TGTGCCAGCAGCCAAGAATCGGGAGAGACCCAGTACTTC.

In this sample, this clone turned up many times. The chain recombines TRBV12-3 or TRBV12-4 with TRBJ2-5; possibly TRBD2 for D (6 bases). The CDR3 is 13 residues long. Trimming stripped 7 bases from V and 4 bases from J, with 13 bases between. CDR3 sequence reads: CASTLGGSETQYF. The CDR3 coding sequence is TGTGCCAGCACCCTGGGGGGATCAGAGACCCAGTACTTC.

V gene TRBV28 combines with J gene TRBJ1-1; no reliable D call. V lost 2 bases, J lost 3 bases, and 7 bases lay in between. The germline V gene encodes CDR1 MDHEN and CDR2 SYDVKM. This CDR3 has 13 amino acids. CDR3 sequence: CASSLQMYTEAFF. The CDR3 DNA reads TGTGCCAGCAGTTTACAAATGTACACTGAAGCTTTCTTT.

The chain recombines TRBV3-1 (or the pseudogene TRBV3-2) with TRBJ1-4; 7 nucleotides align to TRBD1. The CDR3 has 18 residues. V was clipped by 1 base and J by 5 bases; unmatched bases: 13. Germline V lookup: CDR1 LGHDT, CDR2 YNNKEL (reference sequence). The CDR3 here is CASSQVWPFRGANEKLFF. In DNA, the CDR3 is TGTGCCAGCAGCCAAGTCTGGCCCTTCAGGGGGGCGAATGAAAAACTGTTTTTT.

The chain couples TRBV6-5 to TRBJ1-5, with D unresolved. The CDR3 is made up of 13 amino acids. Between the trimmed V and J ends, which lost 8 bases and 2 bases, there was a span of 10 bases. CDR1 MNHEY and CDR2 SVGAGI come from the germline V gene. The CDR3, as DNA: TGTGCCAGCCAAGGAGGTGGCAATCAGCCCCAGCATTTT. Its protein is CASQGGGNQPQHF.

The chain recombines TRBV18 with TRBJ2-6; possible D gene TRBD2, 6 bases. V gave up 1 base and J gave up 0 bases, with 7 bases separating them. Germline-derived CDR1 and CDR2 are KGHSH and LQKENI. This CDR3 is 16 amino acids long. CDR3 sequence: CASSPRRGSGANVLTF. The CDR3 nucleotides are TGTGCCAGCTCACCACGGCGGGGCTCTGGGGCCAACGTCCTGACTTTC. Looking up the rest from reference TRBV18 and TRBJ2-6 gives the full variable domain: NAGVMQNPRHLVRRRGQEARLRCSPMKGHSHVYWYRQLPEEGLKFMVYLQKENIIDESGMPKERFSAEFPKEGPSILRIQQVVRGDSAAYFCASSPRRGSGANVLTFGAGSRLTVL.

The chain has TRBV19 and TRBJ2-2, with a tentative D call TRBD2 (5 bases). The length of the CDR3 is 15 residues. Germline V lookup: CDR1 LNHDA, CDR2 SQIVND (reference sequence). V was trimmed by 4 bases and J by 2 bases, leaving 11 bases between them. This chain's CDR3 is CASSNSAVNTGELFF. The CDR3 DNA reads TGTGCCAGTAGTAATTCAGCGGTTAACACCGGGGAGCTGTTTTTT.

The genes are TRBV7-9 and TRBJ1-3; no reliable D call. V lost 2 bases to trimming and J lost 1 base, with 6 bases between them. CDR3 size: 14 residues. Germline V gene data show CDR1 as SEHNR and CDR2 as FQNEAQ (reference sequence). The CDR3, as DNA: TGTGCCAGCAGCTTAAGCGGGTCTGGAAACACCATATATTTT. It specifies CASSLSGSGNTIYF.

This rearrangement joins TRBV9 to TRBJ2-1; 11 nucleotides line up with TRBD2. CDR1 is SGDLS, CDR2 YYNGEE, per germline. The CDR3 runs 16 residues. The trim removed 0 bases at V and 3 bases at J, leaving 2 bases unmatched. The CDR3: CASSVASGRNYNEQFF. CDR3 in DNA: TGTGCCAGCAGCGTAGCTAGCGGGAGGAACTACAATGAGCAGTTCTTC.

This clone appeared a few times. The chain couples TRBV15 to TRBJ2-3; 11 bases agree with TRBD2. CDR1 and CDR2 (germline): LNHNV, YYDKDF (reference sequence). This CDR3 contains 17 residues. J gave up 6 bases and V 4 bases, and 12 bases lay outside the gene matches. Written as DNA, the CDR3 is TGTGCCACCAGCACCCGGAAGGGAACTAGCGGGAGTGATACGCAGTATTTT. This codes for CATSTRKGTSGSDTQYF.

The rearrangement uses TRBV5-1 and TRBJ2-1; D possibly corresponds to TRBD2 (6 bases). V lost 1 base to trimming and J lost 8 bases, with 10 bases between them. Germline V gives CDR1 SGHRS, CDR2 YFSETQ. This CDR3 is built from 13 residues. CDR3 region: CASSLRPGDEQFF. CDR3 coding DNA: TGCGCCAGCAGCTTGCGCCCGGGGGATGAGCAGTTCTTC.

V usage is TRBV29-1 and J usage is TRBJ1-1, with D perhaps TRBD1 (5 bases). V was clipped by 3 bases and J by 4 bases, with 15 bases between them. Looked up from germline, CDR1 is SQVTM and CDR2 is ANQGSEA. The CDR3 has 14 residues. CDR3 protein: CSVDYGGGSTEAFF. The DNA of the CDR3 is TGCAGCGTTGATTACGGGGGGGGGAGCACTGAAGCTTTCTTT.

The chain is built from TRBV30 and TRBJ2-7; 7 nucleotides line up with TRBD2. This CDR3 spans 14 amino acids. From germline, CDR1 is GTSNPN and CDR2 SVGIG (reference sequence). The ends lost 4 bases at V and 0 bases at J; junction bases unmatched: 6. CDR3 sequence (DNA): TGTGCCTGGAAAATTTGGACTAGCTCCTACGAGCAGTACTTC. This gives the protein CAWKIWTSSYEQYF.

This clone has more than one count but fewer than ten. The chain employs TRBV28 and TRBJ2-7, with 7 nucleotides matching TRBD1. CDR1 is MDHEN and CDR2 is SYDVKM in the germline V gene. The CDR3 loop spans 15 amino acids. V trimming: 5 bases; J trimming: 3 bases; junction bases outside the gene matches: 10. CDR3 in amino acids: CASSPHTGTVYEQYF. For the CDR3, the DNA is TGTGCCAGCAGTCCCCATACCGGGACAGTCTACGAGCAGTACTTC.

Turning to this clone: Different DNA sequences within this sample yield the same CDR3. The CDR3 coding sequence is TGTGCCAGCAGAAGGGAGGCCGGGGAGCTGTTTTTT. It specifies CASRREAGELFF. The V and J genes are TRBV7-3 and TRBJ2-2; tentatively, D is TRBD2 (6 bases). CDR1 and CDR2 (germline): SGHTA, FQGTGA. Trimming left V 6 bases short and J 6 bases short, with 8 bases between. The CDR3 is 12 amino acids.

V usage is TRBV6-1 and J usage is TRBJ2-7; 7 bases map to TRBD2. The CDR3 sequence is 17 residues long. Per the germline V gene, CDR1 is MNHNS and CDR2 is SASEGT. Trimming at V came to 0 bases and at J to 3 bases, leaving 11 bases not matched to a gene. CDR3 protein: CASSEALGGGGFYEQYF. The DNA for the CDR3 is TGTGCCAGCAGTGAAGCGCTGGGGGGGGGAGGGTTCTACGAGCAGTACTTC.

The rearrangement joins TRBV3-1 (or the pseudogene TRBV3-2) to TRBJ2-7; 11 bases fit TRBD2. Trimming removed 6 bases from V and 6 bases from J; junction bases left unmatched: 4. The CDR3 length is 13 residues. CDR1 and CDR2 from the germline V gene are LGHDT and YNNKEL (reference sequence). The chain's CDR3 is CASRPGLAGEQYF. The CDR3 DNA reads TGTGCCAGCAGGCCCGGACTAGCGGGCGAGCAGTACTTC.

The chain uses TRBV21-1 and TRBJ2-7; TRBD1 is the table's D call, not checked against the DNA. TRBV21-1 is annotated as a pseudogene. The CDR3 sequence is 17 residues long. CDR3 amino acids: CASSKAFNRQGAYEQYF. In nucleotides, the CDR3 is TGTGCCAGCAGCAAAGCGTTTAATCGCCAGGGCGCGTACGAGCAGTACTTC.